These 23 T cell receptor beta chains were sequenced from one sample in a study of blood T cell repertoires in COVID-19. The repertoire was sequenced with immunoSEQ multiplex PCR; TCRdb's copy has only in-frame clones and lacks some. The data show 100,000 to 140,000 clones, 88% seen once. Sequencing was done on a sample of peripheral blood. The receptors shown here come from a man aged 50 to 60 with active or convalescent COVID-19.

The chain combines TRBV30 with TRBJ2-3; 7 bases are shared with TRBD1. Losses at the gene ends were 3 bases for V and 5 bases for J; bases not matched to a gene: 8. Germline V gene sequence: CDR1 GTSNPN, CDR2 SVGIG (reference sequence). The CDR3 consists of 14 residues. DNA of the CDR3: TGTGCCTGGAGCCCTTCGACAGGGATAGATACGCAGTATTTT. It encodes CAWSPSTGIDTQYF.

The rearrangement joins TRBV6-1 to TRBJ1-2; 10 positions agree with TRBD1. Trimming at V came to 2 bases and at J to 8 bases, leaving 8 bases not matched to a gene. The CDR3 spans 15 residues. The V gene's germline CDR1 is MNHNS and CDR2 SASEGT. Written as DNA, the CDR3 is TGTGCCAGCAGTGAAAGACAGGGGGCTCTGTCAGGCTACACCTTC. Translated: CASSERQGALSGYTF.

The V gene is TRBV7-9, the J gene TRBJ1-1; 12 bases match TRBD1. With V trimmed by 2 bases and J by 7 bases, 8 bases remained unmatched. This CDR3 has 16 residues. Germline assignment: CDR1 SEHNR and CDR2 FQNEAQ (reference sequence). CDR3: CASSLPGQGAQGEAFF. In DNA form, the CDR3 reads TGTGCCAGCAGCTTACCGGGACAGGGGGCGCAAGGTGAAGCTTTCTTT.

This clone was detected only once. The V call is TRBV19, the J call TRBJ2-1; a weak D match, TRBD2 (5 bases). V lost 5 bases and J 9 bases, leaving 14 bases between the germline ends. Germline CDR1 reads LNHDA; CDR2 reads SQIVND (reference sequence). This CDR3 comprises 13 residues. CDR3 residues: CASSVDQAGEQFF. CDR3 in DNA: TGTGCCAGTAGTGTCGACCAGGCGGGTGAGCAGTTCTTC.

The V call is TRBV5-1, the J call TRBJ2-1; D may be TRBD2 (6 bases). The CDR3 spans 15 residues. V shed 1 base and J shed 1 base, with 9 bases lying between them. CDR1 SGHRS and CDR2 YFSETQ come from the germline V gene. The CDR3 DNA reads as TGCGCCAGCAGCTTGTTGCGGGGATCCTACAATGAGCAGTTCTTC. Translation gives CASSLLRGSYNEQFF.

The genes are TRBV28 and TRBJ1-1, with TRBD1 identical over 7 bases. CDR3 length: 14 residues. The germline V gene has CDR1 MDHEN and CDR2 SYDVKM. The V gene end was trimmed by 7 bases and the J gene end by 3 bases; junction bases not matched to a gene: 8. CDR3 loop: CASIAGTAHTEAFF. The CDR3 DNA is TGTGCCAGCATCGCCGGGACAGCTCACACTGAAGCTTTCTTT.

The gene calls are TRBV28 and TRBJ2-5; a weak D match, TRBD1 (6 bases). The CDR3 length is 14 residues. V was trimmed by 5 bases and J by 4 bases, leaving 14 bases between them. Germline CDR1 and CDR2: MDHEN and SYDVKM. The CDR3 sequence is CASSPQGVTETQYF. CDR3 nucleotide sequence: TGTGCCAGCAGTCCACAGGGAGTGACAGAGACCCAGTACTTC.

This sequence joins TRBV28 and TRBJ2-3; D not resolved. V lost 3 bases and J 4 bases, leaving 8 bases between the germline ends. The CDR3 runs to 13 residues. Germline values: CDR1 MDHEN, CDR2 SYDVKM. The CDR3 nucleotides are TGTGCCAGCAGTTTCAGGTTTGCAGATACGCAGTATTTT. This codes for CASSFRFADTQYF.

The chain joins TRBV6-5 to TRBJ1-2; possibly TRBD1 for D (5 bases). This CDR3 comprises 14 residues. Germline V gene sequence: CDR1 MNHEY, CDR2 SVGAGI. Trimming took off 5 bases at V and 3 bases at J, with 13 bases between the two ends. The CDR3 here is CASSNIAGHYGYTF. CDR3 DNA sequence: TGTGCCAGCAGTAATATAGCAGGGCACTATGGCTACACCTTC.

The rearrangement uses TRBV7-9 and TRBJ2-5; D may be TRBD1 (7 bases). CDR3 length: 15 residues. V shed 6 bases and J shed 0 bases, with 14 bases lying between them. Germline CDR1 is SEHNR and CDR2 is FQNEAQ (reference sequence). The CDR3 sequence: CASSKTGDYQETQYF. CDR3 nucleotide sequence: TGTGCCAGCAGTAAAACAGGGGACTACCAAGAGACCCAGTACTTC.

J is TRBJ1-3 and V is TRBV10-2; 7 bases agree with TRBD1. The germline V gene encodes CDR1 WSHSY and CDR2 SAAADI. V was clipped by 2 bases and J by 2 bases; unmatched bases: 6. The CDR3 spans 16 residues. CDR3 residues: CASSENRGLTGNTIYF. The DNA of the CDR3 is TGCGCCAGCAGTGAGAACAGGGGACTGACTGGAAACACCATATATTTT.

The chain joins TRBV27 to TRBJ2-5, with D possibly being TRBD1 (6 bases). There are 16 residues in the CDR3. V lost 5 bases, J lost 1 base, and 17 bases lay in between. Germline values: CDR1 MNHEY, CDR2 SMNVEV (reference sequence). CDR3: CASSPRAGEIQETQYF. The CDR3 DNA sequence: TGTGCCAGCAGTCCGCGGGCAGGGGAGATCCAAGAGACCCAGTACTTC.

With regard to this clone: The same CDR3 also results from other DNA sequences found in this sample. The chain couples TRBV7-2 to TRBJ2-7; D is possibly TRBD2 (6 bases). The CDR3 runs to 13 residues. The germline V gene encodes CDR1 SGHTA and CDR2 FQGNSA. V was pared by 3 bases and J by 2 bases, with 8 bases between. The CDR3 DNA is TGTGCCAGCAGCTTCGGACTACCCTACGAGCAGTACTTC. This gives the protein CASSFGLPYEQYF.

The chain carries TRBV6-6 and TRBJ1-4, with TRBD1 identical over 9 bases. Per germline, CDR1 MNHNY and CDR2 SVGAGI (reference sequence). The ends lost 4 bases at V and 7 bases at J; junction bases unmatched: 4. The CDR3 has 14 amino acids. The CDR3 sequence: CASSSGTGFEKLFF. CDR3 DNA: TGTGCCAGCAGTTCGGGGACAGGGTTTGAAAAACTGTTTTTT.

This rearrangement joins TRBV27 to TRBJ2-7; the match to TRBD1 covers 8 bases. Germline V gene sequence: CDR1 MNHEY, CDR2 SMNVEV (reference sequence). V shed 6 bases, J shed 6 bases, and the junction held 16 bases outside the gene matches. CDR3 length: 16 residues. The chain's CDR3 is CASSLLRTGLFSEQYF. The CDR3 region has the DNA TGTGCCAGCAGCCTTCTCCGGACAGGGTTATTTAGCGAGCAGTACTTC.

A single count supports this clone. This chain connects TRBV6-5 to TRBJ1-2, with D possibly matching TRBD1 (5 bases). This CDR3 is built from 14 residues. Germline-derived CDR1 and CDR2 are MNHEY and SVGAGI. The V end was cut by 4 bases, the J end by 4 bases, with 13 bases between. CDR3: CASSFGRQGYGYTF. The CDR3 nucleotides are TGTGCCAGCAGTTTTGGGCGCCAGGGCTATGGCTACACCTTC.

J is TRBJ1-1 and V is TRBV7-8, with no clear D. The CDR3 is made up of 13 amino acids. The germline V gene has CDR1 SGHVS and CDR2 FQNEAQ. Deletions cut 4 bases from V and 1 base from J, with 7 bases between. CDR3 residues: CASSSYRNTEAFF. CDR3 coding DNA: TGTGCCAGCAGCTCATACAGGAACACTGAAGCTTTCTTT.

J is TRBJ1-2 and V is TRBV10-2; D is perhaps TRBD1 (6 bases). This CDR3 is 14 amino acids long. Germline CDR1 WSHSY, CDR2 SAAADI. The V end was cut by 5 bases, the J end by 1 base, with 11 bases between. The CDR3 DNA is TGCGCCAGCAGTTCGCGACAGGATAACTATGGCTACACCTTC. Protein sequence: CASSSRQDNYGYTF.

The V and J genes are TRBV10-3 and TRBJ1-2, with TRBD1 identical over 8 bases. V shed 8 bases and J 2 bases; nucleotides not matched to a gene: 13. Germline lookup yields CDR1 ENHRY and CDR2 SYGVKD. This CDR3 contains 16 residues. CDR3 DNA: TGTGCCATCGCAAAAGCCGGGACAGGAGGGAACTATGGCTACACCTTC. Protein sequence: CAIAKAGTGGNYGYTF.

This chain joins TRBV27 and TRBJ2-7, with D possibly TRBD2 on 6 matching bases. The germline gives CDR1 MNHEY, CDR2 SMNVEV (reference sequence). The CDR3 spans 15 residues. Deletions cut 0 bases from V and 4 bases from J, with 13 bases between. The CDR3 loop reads CASSLSFRGLYEQYF. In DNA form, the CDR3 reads TGTGCCAGCAGTTTATCGTTCCGTGGACTATACGAGCAGTACTTC.

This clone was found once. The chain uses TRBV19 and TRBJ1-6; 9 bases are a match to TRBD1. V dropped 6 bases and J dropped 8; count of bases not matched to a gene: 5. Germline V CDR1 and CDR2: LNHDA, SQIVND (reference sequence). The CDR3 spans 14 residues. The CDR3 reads CASRLGQGYSPLHF. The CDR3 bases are TGTGCCAGTAGACTTGGACAGGGGTATTCACCCCTCCACTTT.

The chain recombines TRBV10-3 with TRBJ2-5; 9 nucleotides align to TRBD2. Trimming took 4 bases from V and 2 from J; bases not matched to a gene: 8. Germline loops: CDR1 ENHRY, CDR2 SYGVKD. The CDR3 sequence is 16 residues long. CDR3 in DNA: TGTGCCATCAGTGGCCTAGCGGGGTTAGCGCAAGAGACCCAGTACTTC. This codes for CAISGLAGLAQETQYF.

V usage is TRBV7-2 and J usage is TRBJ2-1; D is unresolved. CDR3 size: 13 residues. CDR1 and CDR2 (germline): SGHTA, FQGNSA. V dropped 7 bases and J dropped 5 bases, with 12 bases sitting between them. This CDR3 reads CASNPRINNEQFF. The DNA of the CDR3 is TGTGCCAGCAACCCTAGGATAAACAATGAGCAGTTCTTC. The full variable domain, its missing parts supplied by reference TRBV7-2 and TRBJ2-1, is GAGVSQSPSNKVTEKGKDVELRCDPISGHTALYWYRQSLGQGLEFLIYFQGNSAPDKSGLPSDRFSAERTGGSVSTLTIQRTQQEDSAVYLCASNPRINNEQFFGPGTRLTVL.